The 24 T cell receptor beta chains below come from one sample, sequenced in a study of T-cell reconstitution after alpha-beta-depleted transplantation in children. Unique molecular identifiers were incorporated when the TCRbeta library was constructed. TCRdb re-called the PCR reads through MiXCR, storing one row per CDR3 protein. The repertoire holds approximately 520,000 distinct CDR3 sequences, approximately 10% seen once, with 14% in the top ten. The source was PBMCs, mostly from graft donor cells, collected 180 days after TCRalphabeta/CD19-depleted stem cell transplant. The receptors were gathered from a female patient aged 2 to 10 who had a stem cell transplant for aplastic anemia, so the T cells may come from the graft donor.

The genes are TRBV27 and TRBJ2-7, with D perhaps TRBD1 or TRBD2 (5 bases each). Germline V gene sequence: CDR1 MNHEY, CDR2 SMNVEV (reference sequence). The length of the CDR3 is 14 residues. The V end lost 3 bases, the J end lost 3 bases, and 12 bases lay between the germline ends. CDR3: CASSLQGPIYEQYF. In nucleotides, the CDR3 is TGTGCCAGCAGTTTGCAGGGACCTATCTACGAGCAGTACTTC.

The V call is TRBV11-2, the J call TRBJ2-7, with 9 bases identical to TRBD2. Germline-derived CDR1 and CDR2 are SGHAT and FQNNGV. Trimming cost V 2 bases and J 5 bases; bases outside gene matches: 10. The CDR3 is 16 amino acids. CDR3 loop: CASSLIAGVYGHEQYV. The CDR3 nucleotides read TGTGCCAGCAGCTTAATAGCGGGGGTATACGGCCACGAGCAGTACGTC.

The chain recombines TRBV6-5 with TRBJ2-2; 13 bases agree with TRBD2. Losses at the gene ends were 0 bases for V and 6 bases for J; bases not matched to a gene: 4. Looked up from germline, CDR1 is MNHEY and CDR2 is SVGAGI. This CDR3 comprises 17 residues. The CDR3 sequence: CASSYSATSGRPGELFF. The CDR3, as DNA: TGTGCCAGCAGTTACTCGGCGACTAGCGGGAGGCCCGGGGAGCTGTTTTTT.

This clonotype has only a few counts. V gene TRBV5-6 combines with J gene TRBJ2-5; perhaps TRBD2 as D (6 bases). The germline V and J ends were trimmed by 4 bases and 2 bases, with 18 bases remaining between them. CDR1 is SGHDT and CDR2 is YYEEEE in the germline V gene. This CDR3 is built from 16 residues. CDR3 amino acids: CASSQLPGAAQETQYF. CDR3 in DNA: TGTGCCAGCAGCCAGCTACCGGGAGCGGCGCAAGAGACCCAGTACTTC.

This clonotype was picked up many times. CDR3 in amino acids: CASSPMDTYYEQYV. DNA of the CDR3: TGTGCCAGCAGCCCCATGGACACTTACTACGAGCAGTACGTC. This sequence joins TRBV5-5 and TRBJ2-7, with D tentatively TRBD1 (5 bases). In germline, CDR1 is SGHKS, CDR2 YYEKEE (reference sequence). The CDR3 runs 14 residues. V lost 4 bases to trimming and J lost 3 bases, with 14 bases between them.

This clonotype was found many times. The chain joins TRBV6-5 to TRBJ1-2; 7 bases are a match to TRBD1. The germline gives CDR1 MNHEY, CDR2 SVGAGI. Trimming at V came to 0 bases and at J to 2 bases, leaving 6 bases not matched to a gene. The CDR3 totals 16 residues. The chain's CDR3 is CASSYSGTVNNYGYTF. The CDR3 nucleotides are TGTGCCAGCAGTTACTCGGGGACAGTGAACAACTATGGCTACACCTTC.

The chain carries TRBV11-2 and TRBJ2-3, with 13 bases lining up with TRBD2. From germline, CDR1 is SGHAT and CDR2 FQNNGV. The length of the CDR3 is 17 residues. Losses at the gene ends were 5 bases for V and 1 base for J; bases not matched to a gene: 6. The chain's CDR3 is CASSPRGLAGGTDTQYF. The CDR3 nucleotides are TGTGCCAGCAGCCCAAGAGGACTAGCGGGGGGCACAGATACGCAGTATTTT.

The gene calls are TRBV7-9 and TRBJ1-4, with 11 bases lining up with TRBD1. Unmatched junction bases numbered 2, after V lost 4 bases and J lost 4 bases. Germline V lookup: CDR1 SEHNR, CDR2 FQNEAQ (reference sequence). This CDR3 region has 15 residues. The CDR3 reads CASSWTGGDNEKLFF. The CDR3 DNA reads TGTGCCAGCAGCTGGACAGGGGGCGATAATGAAAAACTGTTTTTT.

The V and J genes are TRBV4-3 and TRBJ2-3, with TRBD2 matching over 11 bases. Germline assignment: CDR1 LGHNA and CDR2 YSLEER. V shed 3 bases and J 1 base; nucleotides not matched to a gene: 12. The CDR3 loop spans 19 amino acids. In DNA, the CDR3 is TGCGCCAGCAGCCACCCCACTAGCGGGAGAGTGGAGGGCACAGATACGCAGTATTTT. Its translation is CASSHPTSGRVEGTDTQYF.

This clonotype has at least ten counts. This sequence joins TRBV5-1 and TRBJ1-5; a weak D match, TRBD1 (6 bases). V was pared by 0 bases and J by 3 bases, with 7 bases between. The germline gives CDR1 SGHRS, CDR2 YFSETQ. This CDR3 has 14 amino acids. In nucleotides, the CDR3 is TGCGCCAGCAGCTTGGACAGGGACAATCAGCCCCAGCATTTT. It specifies CASSLDRDNQPQHF. Full variable domain (outside the CDR3, taken from reference TRBV5-1 and TRBJ1-5): KAGVTQTPRYLIKTRGQQVTLSCSPISGHRSVSWYQQTPGQGLQFLFEYFSETQRNKGNFPGRFSGRQFSNSRSEMNVSTLELGDSALYLCASSLDRDNQPQHFGDGTRLSIL.

This clonotype was observed a few times. V gene TRBV29-1 combines with J gene TRBJ1-1, with D uncertain. In germline, CDR1 is SQVTM, CDR2 ANQGSEA. Trimming removed 7 bases from V and 0 bases from J, with 15 bases in between. There are 14 residues in the CDR3. CDR3 nucleotides: TGCAGCGCTTCCCCCCCGGTGATGAACACTGAAGCTTTCTTT. This gives the protein CSASPPVMNTEAFF.

This chain joins TRBV7-2 and TRBJ2-3; D is perhaps TRBD2 (5 bases). CDR1 is SGHTA, CDR2 FQGNSA, per germline. The CDR3 covers 12 residues. V was trimmed by 3 bases and J by 10 bases, leaving 11 bases between them. The CDR3 loop reads CASSFYRESQYF. CDR3 DNA: TGTGCCAGCAGCTTTTACCGGGAATCGCAGTATTTT.

This rearrangement joins TRBV7-2 to TRBJ2-4, with a tentative D call TRBD2 (6 bases). The CDR3 loop spans 16 amino acids. The germline V and J ends were trimmed by 2 bases and 4 bases, with 15 bases remaining between them. Germline V gene data show CDR1 as SGHTA and CDR2 as FQGNSA. This chain's CDR3 is CASSLFLSTRKNIQYF. The CDR3 bases are TGTGCCAGCAGCTTATTTCTCTCGACTAGGAAAAACATTCAGTACTTC.

This chain joins TRBV20-1 and TRBJ1-1, with TRBD1 matching over 7 bases. The CDR3 contains 18 residues. V trimming: 3 bases; J trimming: 4 bases; junction bases outside the gene matches: 20. Germline-derived CDR1 and CDR2 are DFQATT and SNEGSKA (reference sequence). The chain's CDR3 is CSASEGAGGVLTLTEAFF. CDR3 bases: TGCAGTGCTAGTGAGGGGGCAGGGGGGGTATTGACCCTCACTGAAGCTTTCTTT.

V is TRBV27 and J is TRBJ2-7; a possible D gene is TRBD1 (5 bases). The V end lost 2 bases, the J end lost 0 bases, and 14 bases lay between the germline ends. The germline V gene encodes CDR1 MNHEY and CDR2 SMNVEV (reference sequence). The CDR3 spans 16 residues. CDR3 sequence reads: CASSLRGYGSSYEQYF. The DNA for the CDR3 is TGTGCCAGCAGTTTAAGGGGCTACGGTAGCTCCTACGAGCAGTACTTC.

The rearrangement links TRBV29-1 to TRBJ2-1; 10 bases align to TRBD2. V lost 5 bases and J lost 2; bases outside the gene matches: 3. Germline values: CDR1 SQVTM, CDR2 ANQGSEA. This CDR3 has 14 residues. CDR3 amino acids: CSVIGLAAYNEQFF. The CDR3 DNA reads as TGCAGCGTTATTGGACTAGCGGCCTACAATGAGCAGTTCTTC.

This clonotype was seen repeatedly, ten times or more. The junction shows a germline mismatch at one end, possibly a read error. The chain recombines TRBV4-3 with TRBJ2-3; D gene ambiguous. Germline-derived CDR1 and CDR2 are LGHNA and YSLEER. The CDR3 extends over 14 amino acids. In DNA, the CDR3 is TGTGCCAGCAGCCAAGACCCCGGCACAGATACGCAGTATTTT. Encoded protein: CASSQDPGTDTQYF.

This clonotype was recorded at least ten times. The chain couples TRBV7-2 to TRBJ2-5, with D possibly TRBD1 on 6 matching bases. Trimming took off 2 bases at V and 4 bases at J, with 8 bases between the two ends. This CDR3 contains 13 residues. CDR1 is SGHTA, CDR2 FQGNSA, per germline. The CDR3 sequence: CASSLTGSETQYF. For the CDR3, the DNA is TGTGCCAGCAGCTTAACAGGGTCAGAGACCCAGTACTTC. The entire variable domain, with the rest obtained from reference TRBV7-2 and TRBJ2-5, is as follows: GAGVSQSPSNKVTEKGKDVELRCDPISGHTALYWYRQSLGQGLEFLIYFQGNSAPDKSGLPSDRFSAERTGGSVSTLTIQRTQQEDSAVYLCASSLTGSETQYFGPGTRLLVL.

Details on this clonotype: The junction does not match germline at one end; this may be a read error. V and J are TRBV29-1 and TRBJ2-5; TRBD1 agrees at 7 bases. Germline V gene lookup returns CDR1 SQVTM and CDR2 ANQGSEA. This CDR3 is 14 amino acids long. The CDR3 region is CSVDGWDSEETHYF. DNA of the CDR3: TGCAGCGTTGATGGGTGGGACAGCGAAGAGACCCACTACTTC.

This clonotype was seen a handful of times. The chain has TRBV10-2 and TRBJ2-7, with D hard to call. Germline lookup yields CDR1 WSHSY and CDR2 SAAADI. The CDR3 extends over 12 amino acids. V was trimmed by 3 bases and J by 7 bases, leaving 10 bases between them. The CDR3, as DNA: TGCGCCAGCAGTGACCAGCTTTCTGAGCAGTACTTC. This encodes CASSDQLSEQYF.

V gene TRBV7-8 combines with J gene TRBJ2-7; D is possibly TRBD2 (6 bases). The CDR3 spans 16 residues. V was cut by 5 bases and J by 0 bases, with 17 bases left in between. Germline V CDR1 and CDR2: SGHVS, FQNEAQ. In DNA form, the CDR3 reads TGTGCCAGCAGCCAAAAGCGGCGGGACTTCTCCTACGAGCAGTACTTC. Translation gives CASSQKRRDFSYEQYF.

The gene calls are TRBV20-1 and TRBJ2-7, with TRBD1 as a possible D gene (5 bases). CDR3 size: 13 residues. Between the trimmed V and J ends, which lost 6 bases and 2 bases, there was a span of 14 bases. Germline V gene lookup returns CDR1 DFQATT and CDR2 SNEGSKA (reference sequence). The CDR3 spells CSACYQGPYEQYV. In DNA, the CDR3 is TGCAGTGCCTGCTATCAGGGCCCCTACGAGCAGTACGTC.

This clonotype came up a few times. The chain uses TRBV20-1 and TRBJ2-5; 7 bases line up with TRBD1. The germline CDR1 and CDR2 sequences are DFQATT and SNEGSKA (reference sequence). The CDR3 is 12 residues long. Germline trimming cut 3 bases from V and 4 bases from J; bases unmatched to any gene: 2. CDR3 loop: CSASKGAETQYF. The CDR3, as DNA: TGCAGTGCTAGTAAGGGGGCAGAGACCCAGTACTTC.

The rearrangement joins TRBV4-2 to TRBJ2-1; D is undetermined. V lost 0 bases to trimming and J lost 6 bases, with 9 bases between them. Germline V gives CDR1 LGHNA, CDR2 YNFKEQ. The CDR3 runs 14 residues. Here the CDR3 DNA reads TGTGCCAGCAGCCAAGATCCGGCCCGCAATGAGCAGTTCTTC. The encoded protein is CASSQDPARNEQFF.